This T cell receptor beta chain was observed in a study of control samples from healthy donors and cancer patients. Germline V lookup: CDR1 MNHNS, CDR2 SASEGT. V dropped 1 base and J dropped 9 bases, with 13 bases sitting between them. The CDR3 runs to 14 residues. The method was immunoSEQ multiplex PCR; TCRdb's version includes in-frame clones alone and lacks a portion of them. The sample contains approximately 150,000 clones, around 90% of which appear only once. Specimen: blood. The chain couples TRBV6-1 to TRBJ2-1; the D call may be TRBD1 or TRBD2 (5 bases each). This clonotype originated in a man aged 18 to 29 in good health. The CDR3 DNA follows: TGTGCCAGCAGTGAAGGGGACCTTGGAGGTGAGCAGTTCTTC. Translation: CASSEGDLGGEQFF.